This T cell receptor (beta chain) appears in the sequencing data of a study of cytomegalovirus exposure and HLA in healthy donors. The CDR3 is 14 amino acids. Germline V gene data show CDR1 as SGHRS and CDR2 as YFSETQ. Trimming stripped 4 bases from V and 4 bases from J, with 11 bases between. Clones were read by immunoSEQ multiplex PCR, and TCRdb kept only the in-frame ones, dropping some. The table shows about 330,000 clones, with roughly 85% occurring only once. Sample: PBMCs. This TCR came from a woman aged 18-30 years in good health and CMV-seronegative. The genes are TRBV5-1 and TRBJ2-2; weak D call: TRBD1 (6 bases). The CDR3 protein is CASSPGQFTGELFF. The CDR3 DNA is TGCGCCAGCAGCCCTGGACAGTTCACCGGGGAGCTGTTTTTT.